Listed below are T cell receptor beta chains from one sample, sequenced in a study of cytomegalovirus exposure and HLA in healthy donors. Sequencing was performed with immunoSEQ multiplex PCR; in TCRdb, only in-frame clones are kept and a portion is missing. The data hold roughly 280,000 clones, with about 75% observed a single time. The sample was PBMCs. The receptor source for this set is a female donor in good health and CMV-seronegative. The CDR3 runs from the conserved cysteine through the conserved F or W.

v_call cdr3_aa
TRBV7-9 CSSSLDSYGYTF
TRBV5-1 CASSLVVAGGGYEQYF
TRBV4-1 CASSQDPPLQYF
TRBV5-1 CASSLAGRVLETHTEAFF
TRBV18 CASSPAGGGDTQYF
TRBV27 CASSPSGGSGSLYEQYF
TRBV6-5 CASRTGSGNQPQHF
TRBV6-5 CASSVGGPNTEAFF
TRBV19 CASSIEVRGVGELFF
TRBV18 CASSPIQEGTEAFF